One sample yielded the 10 T cell receptor beta chains listed below, sequenced in a study of low-dose radiotherapy and immunotherapy resistance in tumors. Sample time point: before trial treatment. Alpha- and beta-chain coverage of first-strand cDNA came from TRAV- and TRBV-specific primers. The authors ran about 20 PCR cycles to amplify TCRs with a constant-region primer and V-primer adapter. A single record per CDR3 protein comes from TCRdb applying MiXCR to the reads. The repertoire holds 70,000 to 95,000 distinct CDR3 sequences, with 18% as singletons. Sequencing was performed on PBMCs, taken before treatment. These receptors all stem from a male donor with prostate cancer.

This clonotype was seen ten or more times. The chain employs TRBV18 and TRBJ1-1; 9 nucleotides line up with TRBD1. CDR1 KGHSH and CDR2 LQKENI come from the germline V gene. The CDR3 loop spans 14 amino acids. V lost 3 bases to trimming and J lost 8 bases; unmatched junction nucleotides: 7. Here the CDR3 DNA reads TGTGCCAGCTCACCGGGGACAGGGCGAGGGGAAGCTTTCTTT. Amino acids: CASSPGTGRGEAFF.

With regard to this clonotype: Only one base separates this from a far larger clonotype, so it likely reflects a read error. The chain couples TRBV27 to TRBJ2-5; possibly TRBD2 for D (8 bases). Germline CDR1 MNHEY, CDR2 SMNVEV (reference sequence). This CDR3 has 14 amino acids. V shed 4 bases and J shed 11 bases, with 20 bases lying between them. CDR3 nucleotide sequence: TGTGCCAGCAGTTCCGGGAGGGGGCGGAATGAGCAGTACTTC. It yields the protein CASSSGRGRNEQYF.

This clonotype showed up many times. This chain uses TRBV6-6 with TRBJ1-1, with 8 bases lining up with TRBD1. The germline gives CDR1 MNHNY, CDR2 SVGAGI (reference sequence). V trimming: 6 bases; J trimming: 4 bases; junction bases outside the gene matches: 7. This CDR3 has 14 residues. CDR3 nucleotides: TGTGCCAGCAGGCCGACAGGGGATGTCACTGAAGCTTTCTTT. Its protein is CASRPTGDVTEAFF.

This clonotype was detected many times. This sequence joins TRBV7-2 and TRBJ2-2; no firm D call. The V and J ends lost 5 bases and 0 bases respectively, with 13 bases between them. Germline CDR1 reads SGHTA; CDR2 reads FQGNSA. CDR3 length equals 16 residues. The CDR3 DNA follows: TGTGCCAGCAGCAAAAATGGTGCAACGAACACCGGGGAGCTGTTTTTT. This gives the protein CASSKNGATNTGELFF. Looking up the rest from reference TRBV7-2 and TRBJ2-2 gives the full variable domain: GAGVSQSPSNKVTEKGKDVELRCDPISGHTALYWYRQSLGQGLEFLIYFQGNSAPDKSGLPSDRFSAERTGGSVSTLTIQRTQQEDSAVYLCASSKNGATNTGELFFGEGSRLTVL.

This clonotype was recorded at least ten times. The CDR3 region has the DNA TGTGCCAGCAGCACGTACAGGGGGCGAGGGGAGACCCAGTACTTC. It translates to CASSTYRGRGETQYF. The chain recombines TRBV11-2 with TRBJ2-5; 9 nucleotides line up with TRBD1. Germline-derived CDR1 and CDR2 are SGHAT and FQNNGV. The CDR3 is made up of 15 amino acids. The ends lost 5 bases at V and 5 bases at J; junction bases unmatched: 9.

A note on this clonotype: One end of the junction fails to match germline, which may point to a read error. The chain employs TRBV15 and TRBJ1-1; 7 nucleotides line up with TRBD1. Germline CDR1 and CDR2: LNHNV and YYDKDF (reference sequence). CDR3 length: 14 amino acids. CDR3 DNA sequence: TGTGCGACCAGACAGGGCTTCGGGTACACTGAAGCTTTCTTT. It specifies CATRQGFGYTEAFF. Complete variable domain (other parts from reference TRBV15 and TRBJ1-1): DAMVIQNPRYQVTQFGKPVTLSCSQTLNHNVMYWYQQKSSQAPKLLFHYYDKDFNNEADTPDNFQSRRPNTSFCFLDIRSPGLGDTAMYLCATRQGFGYTEAFFGQGTRLTVV.

There are a few counts of this clonotype. The chain joins TRBV9 to TRBJ2-1, with 7 nucleotides matching TRBD2. Germline trimming cut 2 bases from V and 0 bases from J; bases unmatched to any gene: 2. From germline, CDR1 is SGDLS and CDR2 YYNGEE. The CDR3 is 15 amino acids. The CDR3 nucleotides are TGTGCCAGCAGCGTCGCGGGAGCCTCCTACAATGAGCAGTTCTTC. Amino acids: CASSVAGASYNEQFF.

This clonotype was counted many times. The chain employs TRBV5-1 and TRBJ2-3; D might be TRBD1 (5 bases). V lost 0 bases, J lost 1 base, and 15 bases lay in between. This CDR3 has 17 amino acids. CDR1 is SGHRS and CDR2 is YFSETQ in the germline V gene. The CDR3 bases are TGCGCCAGCAGCTTGGAAGGCAGGGCGCTGGGCACAGATACGCAGTATTTT. It specifies CASSLEGRALGTDTQYF.

Many counts were recorded for this clonotype. The chain links TRBV12-1 to TRBJ1-2; TRBD1 reflects the table's D call only, with no check against the DNA. TRBV12-1 is listed as a pseudogene. There are 14 residues in the CDR3. This CDR3 reads CARTFGTGGRGYTF. CDR3 nucleotide sequence: TGTGCCAGGACTTTTGGGACAGGGGGACGGGGCTACACCTTC.

The V and J genes are TRBV6-2 or TRBV6-3 and TRBJ1-1; TRBD1 agrees at 8 bases. The CDR3 is 13 amino acids. CDR1 and CDR2 from the germline V gene are MNHEY and SVGEGT. V was pared by 6 bases and J by 4 bases, with 4 bases of the junction left unmatched. CDR3 coding DNA: TGTGCCAGCAGCCGACAGGGGATCACTGAAGCTTTCTTT. Translation: CASSRQGITEAFF.